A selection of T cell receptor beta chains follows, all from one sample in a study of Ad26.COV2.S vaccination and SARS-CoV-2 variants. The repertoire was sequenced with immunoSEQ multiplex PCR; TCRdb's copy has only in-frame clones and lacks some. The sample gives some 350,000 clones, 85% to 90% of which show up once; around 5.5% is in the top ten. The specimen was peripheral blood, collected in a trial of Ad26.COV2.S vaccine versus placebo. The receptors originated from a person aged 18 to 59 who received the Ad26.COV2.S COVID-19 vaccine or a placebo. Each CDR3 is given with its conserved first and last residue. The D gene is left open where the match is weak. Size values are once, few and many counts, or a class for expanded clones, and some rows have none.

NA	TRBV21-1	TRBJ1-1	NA	CASSKVRGRMNTEAFF	TGTGCCAGCAGCAAAGTCAGGGGCCGCATGAACACTGAAGCTTTCTTT
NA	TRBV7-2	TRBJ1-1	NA	CASSPSGGGYTEAFF	TGTGCCAGCAGCCCCAGCGGAGGGGGGTACACTGAAGCTTTCTTT
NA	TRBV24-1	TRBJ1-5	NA	CATSSGGGNQPQHF	TGTGCCACCAGTTCGGGAGGAGGCAATCAGCCCCAGCATTTT
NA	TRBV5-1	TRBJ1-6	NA	CASKGGNSPLHF	TGCGCCAGCAAGGGGGGCAATTCACCCCTCCACTTT
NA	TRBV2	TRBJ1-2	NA	CASRWGRERGGYTF	TGTGCCAGCAGGTGGGGGAGGGAACGGGGTGGCTACACCTTC
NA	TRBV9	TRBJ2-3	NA	CASSQLPGSTDTQYF	TGTGCCAGCAGCCAACTTCCAGGTAGCACAGATACGCAGTATTTT
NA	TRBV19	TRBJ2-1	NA	CASSPSGGRNEQFF	TGTGCCAGTAGTCCAAGTGGGGGCCGGAATGAGCAGTTCTTC
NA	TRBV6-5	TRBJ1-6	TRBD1	CASNAGGYSPLHF	TGTGCCAGCAATGCAGGGGGCTATTCACCCCTCCACTTT
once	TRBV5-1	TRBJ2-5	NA	CASSSGEQETQYF	TGCGCCAGCAGCTCCGGGGAGCAAGAGACCCAGTACTTC
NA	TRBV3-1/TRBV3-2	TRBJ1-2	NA	CASRVGPGGYTF	TGTGCCAGCCGCGTCGGGCCCGGTGGCTACACCTTC
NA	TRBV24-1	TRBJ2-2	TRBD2	CATSPGLAGGPTGELFF	TGTGCCACCAGCCCGGGGCTAGCGGGGGGTCCGACCGGGGAGCTGTTTTTT
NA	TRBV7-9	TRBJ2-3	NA	CASSLMDRTDTQYF	TGTGCCAGCAGCTTGATGGACCGCACAGATACGCAGTATTTT
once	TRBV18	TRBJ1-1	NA	CASSPFTRWQPEAFF	TGTGCCAGCTCACCATTTACTCGGTGGCAGCCTGAAGCTTTCTTT
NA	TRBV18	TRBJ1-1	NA	CASSPPKQGRTEAFF	TGTGCCAGCTCACCACCGAAACAGGGTAGAACTGAAGCTTTCTTT
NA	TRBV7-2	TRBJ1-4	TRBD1	CASSLTGGLAEKLFF	TGTGCCAGCAGCTTGACAGGGGGGCTGGCTGAAAAACTGTTTTTT
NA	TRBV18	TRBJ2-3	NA	CASSPPTDTQYF	TGTGCCAGCTCACCACCCACAGATACGCAGTATTTT